This paragraph reports one TCR beta chain. This entry is derived from a study of blood T cell repertoires in COVID-19. TCRdb's copy holds only in-frame clones and misses some; the assay was immunoSEQ multiplex PCR. The sample has more than 150,000 clones, approximately 79% seen once; the top ten hold approximately 13%. The length of the CDR3 is 14 residues. With 6 bases clipped from V and 5 bases from J, the junction kept 8 bases outside the gene matches. Germline V gives CDR1 SEHNR, CDR2 FQNEAQ (reference sequence). Sequenced material: peripheral blood. This clonotype was obtained from a man between 50 and 59 years old who had recovered from COVID-19. The chain couples TRBV7-9 to TRBJ1-1, with 8 nucleotides matching TRBD1. CDR3 protein: CASRGSTGETEAFF. As DNA, the CDR3 is TGTGCCAGCAGGGGATCGACAGGGGAAACTGAAGCTTTCTTT.